Below, one T cell receptor (beta chain) is given with its context. What it binds is unknown. The data belong to a study of OX40 agonist ivuxolimab in advanced cancers. Study-level results: On average, CD8+ T cells showed a greater number of expanded clones than CD4+.

This CDR3 region has 13 residues. Trimming shortened V by 5 bases and J by 6 bases, and 11 bases separated the two germline ends. Germline V gives CDR1 MNHEY, CDR2 SVGAGI. TCRdb's copy holds only in-frame clones and misses some; the assay was immunoSEQ multiplex PCR. This table has some 60,000 clones, approximately 89% appearing once. The starting material was CD4+ or CD8+ T cells sorted from blood, obtained in a trial of the OX40 agonist ivuxolimab. The rearrangement links TRBV6-5 to TRBJ1-5; D is ambiguous. The clonotype originates from an adult with an advanced solid tumor such as melanoma, head and neck, liver or kidney cancer. CDR3: CASSEANRQPQHF. CDR3 bases: TGTGCCAGCAGTGAAGCGAACCGTCAGCCCCAGCATTTT.